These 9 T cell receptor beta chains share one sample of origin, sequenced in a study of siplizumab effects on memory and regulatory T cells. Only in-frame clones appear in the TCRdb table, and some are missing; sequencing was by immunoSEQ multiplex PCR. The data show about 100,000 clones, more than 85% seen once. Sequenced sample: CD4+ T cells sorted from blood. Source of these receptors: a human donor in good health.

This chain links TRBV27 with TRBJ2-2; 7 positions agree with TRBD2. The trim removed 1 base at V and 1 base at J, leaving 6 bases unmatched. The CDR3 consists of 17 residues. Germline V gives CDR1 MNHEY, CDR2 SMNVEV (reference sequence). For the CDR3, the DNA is TGTGCCAGCAGTTTATATCCGGCTAGCGGGAACACCGGGGAGCTGTTTTTT. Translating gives CASSLYPASGNTGELFF.

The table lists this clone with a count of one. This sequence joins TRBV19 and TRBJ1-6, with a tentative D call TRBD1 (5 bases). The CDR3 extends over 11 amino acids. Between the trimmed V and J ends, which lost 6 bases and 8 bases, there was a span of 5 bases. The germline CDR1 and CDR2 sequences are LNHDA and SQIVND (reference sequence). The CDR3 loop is CASRGDSPLHF. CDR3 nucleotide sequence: TGTGCCAGTAGGGGGGATTCACCCCTCCACTTT.

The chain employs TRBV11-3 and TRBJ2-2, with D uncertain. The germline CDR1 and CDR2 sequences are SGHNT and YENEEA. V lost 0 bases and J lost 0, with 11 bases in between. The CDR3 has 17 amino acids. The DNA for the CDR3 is TGTGCCAGCAGCTTAGACACTAACTCCGCGAACACCGGGGAGCTGTTTTTT. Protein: CASSLDTNSANTGELFF.

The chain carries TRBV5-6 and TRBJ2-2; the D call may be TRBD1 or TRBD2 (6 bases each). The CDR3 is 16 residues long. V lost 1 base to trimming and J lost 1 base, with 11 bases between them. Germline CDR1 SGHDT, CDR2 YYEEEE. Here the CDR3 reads CASSLYGGGNTGELFF. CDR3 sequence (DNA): TGTGCCAGCAGCTTGTACGGGGGCGGGAACACCGGGGAGCTGTTTTTT.

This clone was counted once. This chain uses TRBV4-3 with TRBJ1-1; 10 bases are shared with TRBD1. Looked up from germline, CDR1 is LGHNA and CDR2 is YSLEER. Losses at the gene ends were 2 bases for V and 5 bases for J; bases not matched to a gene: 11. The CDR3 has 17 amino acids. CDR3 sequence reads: CASSQPNRDRGGTEAFF. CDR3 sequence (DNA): TGCGCCAGCAGCCAACCCAACCGGGACAGGGGAGGAACTGAAGCTTTCTTT.

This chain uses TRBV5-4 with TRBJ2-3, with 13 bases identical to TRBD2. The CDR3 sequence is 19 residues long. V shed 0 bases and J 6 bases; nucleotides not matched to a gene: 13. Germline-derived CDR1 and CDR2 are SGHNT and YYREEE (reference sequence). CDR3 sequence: CASSLAPPTSGGARDTQYF. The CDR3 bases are TGTGCCAGCAGCTTGGCCCCCCCAACTAGCGGGGGGGCCCGTGATACGCAGTATTTT.

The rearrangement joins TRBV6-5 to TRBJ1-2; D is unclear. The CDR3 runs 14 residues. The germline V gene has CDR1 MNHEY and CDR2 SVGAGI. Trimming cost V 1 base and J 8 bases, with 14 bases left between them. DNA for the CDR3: TGTGCCAGCAGTTACTGGGATCAGAGTAGGGGCTACACCTTC. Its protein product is CASSYWDQSRGYTF.

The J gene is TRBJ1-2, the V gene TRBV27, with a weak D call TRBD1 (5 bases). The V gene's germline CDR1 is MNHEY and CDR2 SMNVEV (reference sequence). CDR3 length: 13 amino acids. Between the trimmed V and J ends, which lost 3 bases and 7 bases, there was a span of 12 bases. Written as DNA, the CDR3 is TGTGCCAGCAGTTTGGGGGGGACTTTTGGCTACACCTTC. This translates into CASSLGGTFGYTF.

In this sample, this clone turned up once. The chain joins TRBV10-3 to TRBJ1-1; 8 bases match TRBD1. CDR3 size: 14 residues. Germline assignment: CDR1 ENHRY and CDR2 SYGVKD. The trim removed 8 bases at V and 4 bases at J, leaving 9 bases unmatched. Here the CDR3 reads CAIAQGASGTEAFF. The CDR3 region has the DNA TGTGCCATCGCCCAGGGGGCGTCGGGCACTGAAGCTTTCTTT.